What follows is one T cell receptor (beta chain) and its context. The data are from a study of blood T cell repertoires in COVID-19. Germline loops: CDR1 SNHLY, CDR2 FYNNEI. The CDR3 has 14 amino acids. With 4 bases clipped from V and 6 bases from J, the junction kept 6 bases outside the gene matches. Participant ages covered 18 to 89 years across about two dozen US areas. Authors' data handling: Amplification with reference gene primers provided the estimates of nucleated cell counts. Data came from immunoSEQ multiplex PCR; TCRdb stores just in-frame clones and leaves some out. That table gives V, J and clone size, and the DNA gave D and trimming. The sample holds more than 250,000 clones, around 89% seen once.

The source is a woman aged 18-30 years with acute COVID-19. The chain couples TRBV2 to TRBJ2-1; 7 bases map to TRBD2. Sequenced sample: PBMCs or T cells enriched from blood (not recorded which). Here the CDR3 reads CASSGTRLANEQFF. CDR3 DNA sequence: TGTGCCAGCAGTGGGACTAGACTGGCCAATGAGCAGTTCTTC.